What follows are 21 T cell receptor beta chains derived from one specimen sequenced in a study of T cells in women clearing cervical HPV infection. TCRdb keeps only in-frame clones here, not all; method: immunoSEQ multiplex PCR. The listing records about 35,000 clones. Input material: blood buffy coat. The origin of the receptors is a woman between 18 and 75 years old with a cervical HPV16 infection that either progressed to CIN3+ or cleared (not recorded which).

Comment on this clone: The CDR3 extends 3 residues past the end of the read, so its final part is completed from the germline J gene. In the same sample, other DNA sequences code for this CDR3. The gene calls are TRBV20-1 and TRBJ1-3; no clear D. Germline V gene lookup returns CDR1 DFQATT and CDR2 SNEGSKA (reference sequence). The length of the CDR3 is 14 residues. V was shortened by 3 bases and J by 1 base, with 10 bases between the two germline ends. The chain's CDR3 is CSASGVKSGNTIYF. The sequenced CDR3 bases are TGCAGTGCTAGCGGGGTGAAATCTGGAAACACC.

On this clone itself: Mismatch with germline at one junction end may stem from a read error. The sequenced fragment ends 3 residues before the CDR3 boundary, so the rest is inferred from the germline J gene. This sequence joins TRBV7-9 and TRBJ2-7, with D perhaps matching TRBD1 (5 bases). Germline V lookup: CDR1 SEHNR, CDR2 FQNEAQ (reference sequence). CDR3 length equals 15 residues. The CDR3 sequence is CASSSPTETSSEQYF. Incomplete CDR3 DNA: TGTGCCAGCAGCTCGCCGACAGAGACTTCCTCCGAG.

The CDR3 region is CASSSDRLTQYF. CDR3 bases read: TGTGCCAGCAGCTCCGACAGGCTTACG. This chain joins TRBV7-9 and TRBJ2-3, with a weak D call TRBD1 (6 bases). The read ends 3 residues shy of where the CDR3 ends; the end is completed using the germline J gene. CDR3 length equals 12 residues. Germline V gene sequence: CDR1 SEHNR, CDR2 FQNEAQ (reference sequence). V was shortened by 4 bases and J by 8 bases, with 10 bases between the two germline ends.

The CDR3 is CAWGTEMGEAFF. CDR3 bases read: TGTGCCTGGGGGACAGAGATGGGTGAA. The J gene is TRBJ1-1, the V gene TRBV30, with 7 bases identical to TRBD1. The DNA ends 3 residues before the CDR3 does, and the rest of the CDR3 is filled in from the germline J gene. V lost 5 bases and J lost 7; bases outside the gene matches: 7. The germline CDR1 and CDR2 sequences are GTSNPN and SVGIG (reference sequence). CDR3 length equals 12 residues.

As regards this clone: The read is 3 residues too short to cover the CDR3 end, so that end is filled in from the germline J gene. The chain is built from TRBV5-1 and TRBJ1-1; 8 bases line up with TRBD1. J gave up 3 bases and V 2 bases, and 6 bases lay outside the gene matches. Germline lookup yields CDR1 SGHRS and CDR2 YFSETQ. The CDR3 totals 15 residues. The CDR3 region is CASSLGDRRDTEAFF. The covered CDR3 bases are TGCGCCAGCAGCTTAGGGGACAGGCGGGACACTGAA.

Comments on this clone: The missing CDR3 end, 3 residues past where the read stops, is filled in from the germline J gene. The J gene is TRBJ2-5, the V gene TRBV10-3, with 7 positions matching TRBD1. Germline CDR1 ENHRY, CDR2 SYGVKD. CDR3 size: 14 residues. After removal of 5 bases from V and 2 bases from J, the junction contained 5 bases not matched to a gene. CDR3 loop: CAISRGQLQETQYF. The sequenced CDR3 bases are TGTGCCATCAGTAGGGGACAGCTACAAGAGACC.

The sequenced part of the CDR3 DNA is TGCGCCAGCAGCCAGGAGCCGGGACTCAAGAGTTCGTATGGC. Its protein is CASSQEPGLKSSYG. In full, the CDR3 reads CASSQEPGLKSSYGYTF. The V and J genes are TRBV4-1 and TRBJ1-2, with D possibly TRBD1 on 5 matching bases. Sequencing ends 3 residues short of the CDR3 end; the germline J gene provides the rest. Germline V gives CDR1 MGHRA, CDR2 YSYEKL. Trimming pared 3 bases from V and 5 bases from J, leaving 22 bases between. The CDR3 sequence is 17 residues long.

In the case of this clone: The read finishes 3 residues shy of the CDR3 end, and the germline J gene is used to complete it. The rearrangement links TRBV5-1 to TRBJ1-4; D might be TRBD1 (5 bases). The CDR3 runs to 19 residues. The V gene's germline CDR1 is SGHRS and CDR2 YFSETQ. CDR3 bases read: TGCGCCAGCAGCTTGACAGCCCAGGGAGAACGCTCCTATAATTCACCA. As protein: CASSLTAQGERSYNSP. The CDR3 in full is CASSLTAQGERSYNSPLFF.

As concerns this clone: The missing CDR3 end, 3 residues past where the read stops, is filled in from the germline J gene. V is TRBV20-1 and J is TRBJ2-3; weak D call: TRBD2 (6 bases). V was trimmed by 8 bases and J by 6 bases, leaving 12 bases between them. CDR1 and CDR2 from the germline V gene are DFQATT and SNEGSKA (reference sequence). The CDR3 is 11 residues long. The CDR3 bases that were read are TGCAGTCGGTCAGGAGGGGATACG. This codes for CSRSGGDT. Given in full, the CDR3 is CSRSGGDTQYF.

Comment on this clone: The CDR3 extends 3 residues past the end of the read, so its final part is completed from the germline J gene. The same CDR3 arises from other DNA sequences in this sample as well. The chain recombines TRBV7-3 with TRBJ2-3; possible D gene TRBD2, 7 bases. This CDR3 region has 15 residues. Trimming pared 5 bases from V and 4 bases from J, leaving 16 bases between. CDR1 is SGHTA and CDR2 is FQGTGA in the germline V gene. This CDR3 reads CASSLGGGGADTQYF. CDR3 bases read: TGTGCCAGCAGCCTAGGGGGGGGAGGCGCAGATACG.

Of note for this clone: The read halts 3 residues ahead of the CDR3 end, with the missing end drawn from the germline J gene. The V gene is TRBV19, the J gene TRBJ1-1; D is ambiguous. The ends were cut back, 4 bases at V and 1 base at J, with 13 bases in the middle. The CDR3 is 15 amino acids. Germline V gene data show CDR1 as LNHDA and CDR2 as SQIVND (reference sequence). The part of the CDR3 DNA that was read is TGTGCCAGTAGTAGAACAGTGGTGGGGAACACTGAA. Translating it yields CASSRTVVGNTE. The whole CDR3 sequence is CASSRTVVGNTEAFF.

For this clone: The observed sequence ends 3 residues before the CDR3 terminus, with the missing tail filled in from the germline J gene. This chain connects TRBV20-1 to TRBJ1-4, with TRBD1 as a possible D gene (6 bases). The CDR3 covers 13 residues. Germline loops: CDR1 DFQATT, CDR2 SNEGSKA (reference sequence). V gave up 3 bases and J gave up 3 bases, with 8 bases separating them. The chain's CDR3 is CSAREGANEKLFF. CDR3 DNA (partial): TGCAGTGCTAGGGAGGGGGCTAATGAAAAA.

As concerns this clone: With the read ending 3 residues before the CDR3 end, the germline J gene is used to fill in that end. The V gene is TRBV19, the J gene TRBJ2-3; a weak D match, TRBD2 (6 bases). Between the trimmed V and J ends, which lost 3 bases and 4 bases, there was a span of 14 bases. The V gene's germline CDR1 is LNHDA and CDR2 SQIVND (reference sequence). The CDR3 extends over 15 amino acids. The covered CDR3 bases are TGTGCCAGTAGTATTTCGGGGGTGGCCCCAGATACG. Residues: CASSISGVAPDT. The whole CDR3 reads CASSISGVAPDTQYF.

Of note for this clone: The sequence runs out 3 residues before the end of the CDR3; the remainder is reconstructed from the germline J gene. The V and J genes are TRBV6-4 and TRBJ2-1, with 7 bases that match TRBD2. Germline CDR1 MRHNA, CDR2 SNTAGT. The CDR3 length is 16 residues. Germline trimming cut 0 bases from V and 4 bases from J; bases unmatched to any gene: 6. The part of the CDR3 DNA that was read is TGTGCCAGCAGTGACTCAAGGACTAGACTTTACAATGAG. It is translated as CASSDSRTRLYNE. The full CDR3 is CASSDSRTRLYNEQFF.

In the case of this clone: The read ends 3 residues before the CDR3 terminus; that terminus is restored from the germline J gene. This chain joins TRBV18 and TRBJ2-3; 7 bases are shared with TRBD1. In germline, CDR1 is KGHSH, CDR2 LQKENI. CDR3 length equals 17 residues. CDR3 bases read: TGTGCCAGCTCACGTAGTAGGACAGGCACCAGCAATCAGCCG. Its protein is CASSRSRTGTSNQP. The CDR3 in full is CASSRSRTGTSNQPQYF.

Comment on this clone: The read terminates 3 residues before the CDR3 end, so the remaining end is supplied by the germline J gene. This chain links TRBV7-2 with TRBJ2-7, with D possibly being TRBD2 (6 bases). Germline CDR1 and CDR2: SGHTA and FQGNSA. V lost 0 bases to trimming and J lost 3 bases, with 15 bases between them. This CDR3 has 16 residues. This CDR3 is CASSLAGGPSFYEQYF. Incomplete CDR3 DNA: TGTGCCAGCAGCTTAGCGGGGGGACCTAGCTTCTACGAG.

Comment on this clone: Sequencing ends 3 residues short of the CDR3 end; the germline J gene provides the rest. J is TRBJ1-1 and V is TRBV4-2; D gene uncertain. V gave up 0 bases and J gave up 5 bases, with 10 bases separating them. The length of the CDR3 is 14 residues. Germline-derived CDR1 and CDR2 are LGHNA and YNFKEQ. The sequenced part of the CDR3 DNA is TGTGCCAGCAGCCAAGAAGATCAAGCGACTGAA. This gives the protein CASSQEDQATE. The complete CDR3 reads CASSQEDQATEAFF.

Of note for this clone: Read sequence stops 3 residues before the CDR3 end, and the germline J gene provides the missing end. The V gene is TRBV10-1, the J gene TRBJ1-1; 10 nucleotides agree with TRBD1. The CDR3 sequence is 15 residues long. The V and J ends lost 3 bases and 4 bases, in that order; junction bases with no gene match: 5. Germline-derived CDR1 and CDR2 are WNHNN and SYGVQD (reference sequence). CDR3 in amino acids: CASSDDRTGGTEAFF. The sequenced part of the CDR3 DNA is TGCGCCAGCAGTGATGACAGGACAGGGGGCACTGAA.

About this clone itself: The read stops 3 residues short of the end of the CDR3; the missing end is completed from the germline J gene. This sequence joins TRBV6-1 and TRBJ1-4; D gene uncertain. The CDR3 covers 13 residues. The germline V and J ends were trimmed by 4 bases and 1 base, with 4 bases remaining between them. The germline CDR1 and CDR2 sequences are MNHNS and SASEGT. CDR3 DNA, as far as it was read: TGTGCCAGCAGTGGACAAACTAATGAAAAA. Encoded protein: CASSGQTNEK. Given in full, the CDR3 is CASSGQTNEKLFF.

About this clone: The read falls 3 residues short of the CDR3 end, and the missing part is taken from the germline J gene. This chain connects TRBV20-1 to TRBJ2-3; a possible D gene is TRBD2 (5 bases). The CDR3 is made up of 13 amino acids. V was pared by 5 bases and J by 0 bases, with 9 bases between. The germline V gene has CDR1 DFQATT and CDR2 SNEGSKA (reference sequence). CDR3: CSARTPSTDTQYF. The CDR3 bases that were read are TGCAGTGCTCGGACTCCTAGCACAGATACG.

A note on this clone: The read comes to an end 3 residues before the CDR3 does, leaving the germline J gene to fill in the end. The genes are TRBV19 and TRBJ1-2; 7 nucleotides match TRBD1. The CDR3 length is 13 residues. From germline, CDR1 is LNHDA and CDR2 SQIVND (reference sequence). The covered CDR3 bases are TGTGCCAGTAGTCCGGGACAGATAGAAGGC. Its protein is CASSPGQIEG. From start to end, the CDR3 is CASSPGQIEGYTF.